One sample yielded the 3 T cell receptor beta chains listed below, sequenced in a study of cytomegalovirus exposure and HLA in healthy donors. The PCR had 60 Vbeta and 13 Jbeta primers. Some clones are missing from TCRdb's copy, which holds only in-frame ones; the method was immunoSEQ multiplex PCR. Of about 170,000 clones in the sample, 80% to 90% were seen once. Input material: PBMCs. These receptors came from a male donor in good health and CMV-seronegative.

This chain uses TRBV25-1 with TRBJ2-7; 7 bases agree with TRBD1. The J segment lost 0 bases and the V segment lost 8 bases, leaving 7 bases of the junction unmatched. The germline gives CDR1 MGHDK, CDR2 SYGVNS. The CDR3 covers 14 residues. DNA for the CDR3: TGTGCCAGCGCAAGACAGGGCTTCTCCTACGAGCAGTACTTC. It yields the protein CASARQGFSYEQYF.

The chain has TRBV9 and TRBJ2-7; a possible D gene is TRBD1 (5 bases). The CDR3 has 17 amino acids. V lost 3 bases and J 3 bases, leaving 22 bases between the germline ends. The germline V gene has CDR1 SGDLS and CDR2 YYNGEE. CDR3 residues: CASSARFDSQRGYEQYF. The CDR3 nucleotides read TGTGCCAGCAGCGCCAGATTTGACAGCCAACGAGGCTACGAGCAGTACTTC.

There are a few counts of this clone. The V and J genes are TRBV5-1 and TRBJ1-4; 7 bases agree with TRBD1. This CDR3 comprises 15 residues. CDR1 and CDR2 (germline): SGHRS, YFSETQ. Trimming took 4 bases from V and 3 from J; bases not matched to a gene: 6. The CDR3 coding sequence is TGCGCCAGCAGCCTAGACAGGGCGGCTAATGAAAAACTGTTTTTT. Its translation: CASSLDRAANEKLFF.